The entry below describes one T cell receptor beta chain. The data derive from a study of blood T cell repertoires in COVID-19. Study context: There were acute and convalescent COVID-19 samples, and they came from the United States, Italy and Spain. PBMCs, B-cell-depleted T cells, or T cells provided the cDNA or gDNA that made up the material.

In the authors' workflow: Estimates of nucleated cell counts were drawn from the amplification of reference gene primers. The table came from immunoSEQ multiplex PCR; TCRdb's copy has only in-frame clones and leaves some out. V, J and clone size derive from that table, while D and trimming were established from the DNA sequence. The sample consists of 360,000 or so clones, around 89% of them appearing once. Trimming cost V 6 bases and J 3 bases; bases outside gene matches: 2. In germline, CDR1 is SGHTA, CDR2 FQGNSA. This CDR3 contains 13 residues. The material sequenced was peripheral blood. This sequence originates from a young man with active or convalescent COVID-19. The chain joins TRBV7-2 to TRBJ2-1; 7 bases are a match to TRBD1. The CDR3 region is CASRRDSYNEQFF. CDR3 in DNA: TGTGCCAGCAGACGGGACAGCTACAATGAGCAGTTCTTC.